The source of this T cell receptor beta chain is a study of blood T cell repertoires in COVID-19. The CDR3 contains 14 residues. V lost 4 bases and J lost 0, with 11 bases in between. Germline CDR1 reads SGHKS; CDR2 reads YYEKEE (reference sequence). Per the original data handling: By means of reference gene primer amplification, nucleated cell counts were estimated. Assay used: immunoSEQ multiplex PCR; TCRdb lists only in-frame clones, some missing. Clone size and V and J calls were adopted from that table, with D and trimming inferred from the DNA. The repertoire holds some 71,000 clones, with less than 85% as singletons.

Sequences were obtained from peripheral blood. The chain employs TRBV5-5 and TRBJ2-7; possibly TRBD1 for D (6 bases). The sequence was collected from a man in his fifties with COVID-19, enrolled during active disease. The CDR3, as DNA: TGTGCCAGCAGCCACGGACAGATCTCCTACGAGCAGTACTTC. Amino acids: CASSHGQISYEQYF.